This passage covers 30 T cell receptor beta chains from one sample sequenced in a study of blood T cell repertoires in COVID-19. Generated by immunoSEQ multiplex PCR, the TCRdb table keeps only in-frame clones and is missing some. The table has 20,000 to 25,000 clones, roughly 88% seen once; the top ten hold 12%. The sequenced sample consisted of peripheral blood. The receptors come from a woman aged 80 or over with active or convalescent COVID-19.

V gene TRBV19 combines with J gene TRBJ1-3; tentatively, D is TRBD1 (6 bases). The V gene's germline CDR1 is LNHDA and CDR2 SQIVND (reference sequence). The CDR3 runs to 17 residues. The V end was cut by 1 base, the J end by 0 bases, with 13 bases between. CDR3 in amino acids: CASSIAGHPTSGNTIYF. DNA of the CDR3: TGTGCCAGTAGTATAGCGGGACACCCGACCTCTGGAAACACCATATATTTT.

The CDR3: CASSQDVGQLSSYEQYF. CDR3 sequence (DNA): TGCGCCAGCAGCCAAGACGTGGGACAGCTGTCCTCCTACGAGCAGTACTTC. The chain joins TRBV4-3 to TRBJ2-7; 7 nucleotides line up with TRBD1. CDR1 and CDR2 (germline): LGHNA, YSLEER. The CDR3 runs to 17 residues. Trimming at V came to 0 bases and at J to 0 bases, leaving 8 bases not matched to a gene.

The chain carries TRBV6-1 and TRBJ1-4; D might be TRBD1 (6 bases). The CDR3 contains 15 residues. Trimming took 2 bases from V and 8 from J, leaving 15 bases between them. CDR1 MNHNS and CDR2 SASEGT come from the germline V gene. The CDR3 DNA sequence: TGTGCCAGCAGTGAATCCAGCACAGGGCGCGAAAAACTGTTTTTT. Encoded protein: CASSESSTGREKLFF.

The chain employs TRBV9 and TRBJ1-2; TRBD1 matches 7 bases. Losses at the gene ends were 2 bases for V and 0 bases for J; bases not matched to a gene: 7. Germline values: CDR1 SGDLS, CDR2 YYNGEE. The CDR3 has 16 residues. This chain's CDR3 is CASSVGDRDSNYGYTF. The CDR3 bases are TGTGCCAGCAGCGTGGGAGACAGGGACTCTAACTATGGCTACACCTTC.

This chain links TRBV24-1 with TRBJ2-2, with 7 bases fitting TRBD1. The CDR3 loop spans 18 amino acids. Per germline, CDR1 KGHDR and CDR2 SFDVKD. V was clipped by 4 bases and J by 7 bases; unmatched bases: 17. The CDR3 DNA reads TGTGCCACCAGTGACCCCGCCCCGCGACAGGGCAGGGTCGGGGAGCTGTTTTTT. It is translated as CATSDPAPRQGRVGELFF.

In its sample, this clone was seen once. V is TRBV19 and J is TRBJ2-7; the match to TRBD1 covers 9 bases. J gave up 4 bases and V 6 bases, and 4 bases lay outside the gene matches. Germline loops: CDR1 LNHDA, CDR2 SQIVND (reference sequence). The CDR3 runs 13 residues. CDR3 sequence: CASRDRGNYEQYF. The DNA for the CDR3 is TGTGCCAGTAGGGACAGGGGAAATTACGAGCAGTACTTC.

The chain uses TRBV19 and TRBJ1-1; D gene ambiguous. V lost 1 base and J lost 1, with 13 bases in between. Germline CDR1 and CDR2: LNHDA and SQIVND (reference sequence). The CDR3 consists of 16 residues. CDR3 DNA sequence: TGTGCCAGTAGTATAGTACGTTCGCGGGAGAACACTGAAGCTTTCTTT. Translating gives CASSIVRSRENTEAFF.

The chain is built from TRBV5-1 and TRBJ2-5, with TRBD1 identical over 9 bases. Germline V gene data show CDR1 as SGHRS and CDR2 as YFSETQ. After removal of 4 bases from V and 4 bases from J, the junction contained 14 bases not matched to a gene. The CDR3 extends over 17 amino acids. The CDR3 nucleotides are TGCGCCAGCAGCATCCGGGACAGGGCATTAGGTACAGAGACCCAGTACTTC. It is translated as CASSIRDRALGTETQYF.

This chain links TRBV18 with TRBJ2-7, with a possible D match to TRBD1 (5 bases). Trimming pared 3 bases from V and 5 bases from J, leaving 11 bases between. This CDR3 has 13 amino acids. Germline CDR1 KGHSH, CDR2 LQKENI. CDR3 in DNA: TGTGCCAGCTCACCGCCAGGGTCCAACGAGCAGTACTTC. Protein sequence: CASSPPGSNEQYF.

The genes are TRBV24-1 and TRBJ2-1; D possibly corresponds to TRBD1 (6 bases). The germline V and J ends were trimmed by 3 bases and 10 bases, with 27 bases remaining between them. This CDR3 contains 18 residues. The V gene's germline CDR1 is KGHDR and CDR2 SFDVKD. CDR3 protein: CATSDIRSGTRGTREQFF. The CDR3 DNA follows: TGTGCCACCAGTGATATCAGGTCCGGGACAAGGGGGACCAGGGAGCAGTTCTTC.

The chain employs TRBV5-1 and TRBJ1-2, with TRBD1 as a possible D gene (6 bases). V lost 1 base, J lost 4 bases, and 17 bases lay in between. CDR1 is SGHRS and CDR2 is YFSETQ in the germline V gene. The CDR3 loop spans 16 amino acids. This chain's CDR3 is CASSLSGGRTLYGYTF. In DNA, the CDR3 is TGCGCCAGCAGCTTGTCGGGGGGCCGAACCCTCTATGGCTACACCTTC. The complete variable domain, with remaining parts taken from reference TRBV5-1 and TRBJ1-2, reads KAGVTQTPRYLIKTRGQQVTLSCSPISGHRSVSWYQQTPGQGLQFLFEYFSETQRNKGNFPGRFSGRQFSNSRSEMNVSTLELGDSALYLCASSLSGGRTLYGYTFGSGTRLTVV.

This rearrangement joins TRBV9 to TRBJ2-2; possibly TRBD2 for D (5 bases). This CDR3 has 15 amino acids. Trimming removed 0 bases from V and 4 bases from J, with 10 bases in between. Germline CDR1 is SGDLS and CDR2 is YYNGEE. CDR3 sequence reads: CASSVDEGSTGELFF. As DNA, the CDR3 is TGTGCCAGCAGCGTAGATGAGGGCAGCACCGGGGAGCTGTTTTTT.

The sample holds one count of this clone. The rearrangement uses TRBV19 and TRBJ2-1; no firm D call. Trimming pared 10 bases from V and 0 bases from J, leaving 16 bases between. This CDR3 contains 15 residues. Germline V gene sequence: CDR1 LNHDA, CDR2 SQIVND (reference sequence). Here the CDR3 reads CATRPPYYSYNEQFF. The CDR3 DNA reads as TGTGCCACCCGGCCGCCCTACTACTCCTACAATGAGCAGTTCTTC.

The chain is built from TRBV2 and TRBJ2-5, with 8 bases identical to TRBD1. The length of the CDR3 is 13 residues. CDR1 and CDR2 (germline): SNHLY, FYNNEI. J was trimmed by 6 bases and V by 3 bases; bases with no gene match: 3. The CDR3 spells CASSEDRVQTQYF. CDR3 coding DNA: TGTGCCAGCAGTGAGGACAGGGTGCAGACCCAGTACTTC.

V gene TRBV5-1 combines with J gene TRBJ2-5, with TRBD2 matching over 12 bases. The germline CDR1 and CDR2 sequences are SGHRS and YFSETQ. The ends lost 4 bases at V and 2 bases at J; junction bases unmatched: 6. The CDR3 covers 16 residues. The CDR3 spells CASSRGTSGPQETQYF. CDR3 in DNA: TGCGCCAGCAGCCGGGGGACTAGCGGGCCGCAAGAGACCCAGTACTTC. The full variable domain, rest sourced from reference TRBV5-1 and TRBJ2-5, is KAGVTQTPRYLIKTRGQQVTLSCSPISGHRSVSWYQQTPGQGLQFLFEYFSETQRNKGNFPGRFSGRQFSNSRSEMNVSTLELGDSALYLCASSRGTSGPQETQYFGPGTRLLVL.

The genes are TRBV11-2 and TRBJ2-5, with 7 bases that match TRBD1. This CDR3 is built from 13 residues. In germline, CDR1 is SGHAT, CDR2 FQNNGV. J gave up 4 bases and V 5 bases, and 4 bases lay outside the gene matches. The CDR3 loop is CASSADRAETQYF. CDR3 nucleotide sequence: TGTGCCAGCAGCGCCGACAGGGCAGAGACCCAGTACTTC.

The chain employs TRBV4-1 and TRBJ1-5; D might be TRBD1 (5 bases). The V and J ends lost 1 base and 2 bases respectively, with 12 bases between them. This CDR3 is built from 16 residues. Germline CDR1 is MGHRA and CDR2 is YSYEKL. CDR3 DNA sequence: TGCGCCAGCAGCCAAGGTGCGACAGTGGGCAATCAGCCCCAGCATTTT. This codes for CASSQGATVGNQPQHF.

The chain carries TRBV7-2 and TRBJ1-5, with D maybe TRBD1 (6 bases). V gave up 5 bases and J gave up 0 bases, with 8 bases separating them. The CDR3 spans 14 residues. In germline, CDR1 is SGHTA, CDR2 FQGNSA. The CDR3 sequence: CASSEQGSNQPQHF. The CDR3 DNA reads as TGTGCCAGCAGCGAACAGGGTAGCAATCAGCCCCAGCATTTT.

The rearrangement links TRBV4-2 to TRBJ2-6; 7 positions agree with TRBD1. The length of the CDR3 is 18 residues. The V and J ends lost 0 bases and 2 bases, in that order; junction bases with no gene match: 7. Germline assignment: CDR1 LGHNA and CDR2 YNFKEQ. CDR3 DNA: TGTGCCAGCAGCCAAGAGCCACAGGGGTCCCCTGGGGCCAACGTCCTGACTTTC. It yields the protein CASSQEPQGSPGANVLTF.

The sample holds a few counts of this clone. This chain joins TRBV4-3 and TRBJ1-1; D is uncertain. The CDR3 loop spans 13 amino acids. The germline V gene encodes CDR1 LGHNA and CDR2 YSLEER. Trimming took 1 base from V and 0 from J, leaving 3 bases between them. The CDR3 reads CASSQAMNTEAFF. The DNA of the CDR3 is TGCGCCAGCAGCCAAGCAATGAACACTGAAGCTTTCTTT.

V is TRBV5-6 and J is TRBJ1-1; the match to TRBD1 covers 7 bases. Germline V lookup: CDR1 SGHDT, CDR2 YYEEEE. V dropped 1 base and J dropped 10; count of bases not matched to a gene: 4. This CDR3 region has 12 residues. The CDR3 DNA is TGTGCCAGCAGCTTGCGGTCAGGGGGAGCTTTCTTT. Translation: CASSLRSGGAFF. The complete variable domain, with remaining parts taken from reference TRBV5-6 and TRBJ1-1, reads DAGVTQSPTHLIKTRGQQVTLRCSPKSGHDTVSWYQQALGQGPQFIFQYYEEEERQRGNFPDRFSGHQFPNYSSELNVNALLLGDSALYLCASSLRSGGAFFGQGTRLTVV.

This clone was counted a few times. CDR3 protein: CASSAGELAGVETQYF. The CDR3 nucleotides are TGTGCCAGCAGCGCCGGGGAACTAGCGGGAGTGGAGACCCAGTACTTC. The chain links TRBV9 to TRBJ2-5, with 11 bases identical to TRBD2. This CDR3 is built from 16 residues. Germline V gene data show CDR1 as SGDLS and CDR2 as YYNGEE. Trimming took 3 bases from V and 5 from J; bases not matched to a gene: 9. Complete variable domain (other parts from reference TRBV9 and TRBJ2-5): DSGVTQTPKHLITATGQRVTLRCSPRSGDLSVYWYQQSLDQGLQFLIQYYNGEERAKGNILERFSAQQFPDLHSELNLSSLELGDSALYFCASSAGELAGVETQYFGPGTRLLVL.

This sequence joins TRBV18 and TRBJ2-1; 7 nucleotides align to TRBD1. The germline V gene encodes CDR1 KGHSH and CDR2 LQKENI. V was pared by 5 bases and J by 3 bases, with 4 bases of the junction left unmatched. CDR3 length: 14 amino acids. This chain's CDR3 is CASSWGQNYNEQFF. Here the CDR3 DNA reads TGTGCCAGCTCATGGGGACAGAACTACAATGAGCAGTTCTTC.

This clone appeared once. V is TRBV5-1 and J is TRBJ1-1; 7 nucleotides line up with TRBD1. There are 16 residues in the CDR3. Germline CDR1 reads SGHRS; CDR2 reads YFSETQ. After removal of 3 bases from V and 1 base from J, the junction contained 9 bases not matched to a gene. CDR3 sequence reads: CASSSFEGATNTEAFF. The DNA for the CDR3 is TGCGCCAGCAGCTCTTTTGAGGGGGCAACGAACACTGAAGCTTTCTTT.

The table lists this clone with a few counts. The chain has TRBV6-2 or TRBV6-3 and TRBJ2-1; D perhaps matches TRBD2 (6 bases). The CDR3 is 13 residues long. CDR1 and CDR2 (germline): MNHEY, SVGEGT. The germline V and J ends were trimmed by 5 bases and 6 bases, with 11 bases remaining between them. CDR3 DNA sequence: TGTGCCAGCAGTAACGGGGGTACCAATGAGCAGTTCTTC. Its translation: CASSNGGTNEQFF.

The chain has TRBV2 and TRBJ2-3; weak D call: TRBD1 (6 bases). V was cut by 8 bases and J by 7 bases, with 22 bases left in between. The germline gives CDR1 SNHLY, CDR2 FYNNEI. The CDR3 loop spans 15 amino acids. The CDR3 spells CASLFGGRIENTQYF. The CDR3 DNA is TGTGCCAGCCTGTTTGGGGGCCGGATAGAGAATACGCAGTATTTT.

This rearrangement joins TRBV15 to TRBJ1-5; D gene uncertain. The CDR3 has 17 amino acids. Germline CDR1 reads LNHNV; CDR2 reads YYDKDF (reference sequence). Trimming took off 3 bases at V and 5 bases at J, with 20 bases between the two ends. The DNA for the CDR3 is TGTGCCACCAGCAGTACCCTAGGGTGGAGGGAACATCAGCCCCAGCATTTT. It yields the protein CATSSTLGWREHQPQHF.

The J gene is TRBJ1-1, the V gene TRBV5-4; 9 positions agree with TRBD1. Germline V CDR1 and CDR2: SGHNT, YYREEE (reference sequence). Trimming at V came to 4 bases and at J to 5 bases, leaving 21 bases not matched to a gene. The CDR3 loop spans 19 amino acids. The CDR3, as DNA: TGTGCCAGCAGCACCTCCTGGACAGGGGCTCTTAGTGGGGGGACTGAAGCTTTCTTT. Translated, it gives CASSTSWTGALSGGTEAFF.

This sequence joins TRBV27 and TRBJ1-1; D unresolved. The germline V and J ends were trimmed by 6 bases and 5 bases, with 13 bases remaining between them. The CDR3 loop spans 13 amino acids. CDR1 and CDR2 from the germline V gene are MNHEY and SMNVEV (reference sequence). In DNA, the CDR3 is TGTGCCAGCAGCGAGGCGGGCCGTACTGAAGCTTTCTTT. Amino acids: CASSEAGRTEAFF.

The CDR3 DNA reads as TGTGCCAGCTCACCACAAGGACAGGGGGCTGGGACCGGGGAGCTGTTTTTT. Residues: CASSPQGQGAGTGELFF. This rearrangement joins TRBV18 to TRBJ2-2; 11 positions match TRBD1. CDR1 is KGHSH, CDR2 LQKENI, per germline. Unmatched junction bases numbered 6, after V lost 1 base and J lost 5 bases. The CDR3 spans 17 residues.